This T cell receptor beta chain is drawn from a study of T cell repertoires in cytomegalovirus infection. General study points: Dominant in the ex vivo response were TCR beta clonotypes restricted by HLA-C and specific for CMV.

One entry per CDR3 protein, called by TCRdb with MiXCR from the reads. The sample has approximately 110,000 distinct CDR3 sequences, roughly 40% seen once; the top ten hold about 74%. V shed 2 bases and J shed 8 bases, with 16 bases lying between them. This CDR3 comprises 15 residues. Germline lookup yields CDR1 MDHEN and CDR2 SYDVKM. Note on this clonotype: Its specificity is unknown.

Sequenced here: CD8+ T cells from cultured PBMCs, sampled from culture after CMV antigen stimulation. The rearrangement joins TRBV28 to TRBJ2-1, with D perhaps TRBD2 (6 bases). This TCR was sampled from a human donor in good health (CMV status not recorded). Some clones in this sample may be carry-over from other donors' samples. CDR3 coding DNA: TGTGCCAGCAGTTTAGGGACGGAGGGCTGGTATGAGCAGTTCTTC. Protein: CASSLGTEGWYEQFF.